The rows below give T cell receptor beta chains drawn from one sample of a study of read filtering for tumor transcriptome and immune sequencing. TCRdb itself ran the reads through MiXCR, one entry per CDR3 protein. This table holds about 130,000 distinct CDR3 sequences, approximately 13% found once. The sequencing input was a population of CD138-negative cells sorted from bone marrow. The receptors here all came from a donor at least 40 years old with multiple myeloma. Each CDR3 is given with its conserved first and last residue. Each record gives: J gene, V gene, CDR3 protein.

j_gene: TRBJ1-3; v_gene: TRBV3-1; CDR3aa: CASSPRDRAGNTIYF
j_gene: TRBJ2-2; v_gene: TRBV5-1; CDR3aa: CASSFQTGELFF
j_gene: TRBJ1-6; v_gene: TRBV7-2; CDR3aa: CASSPDTRLPLHF
j_gene: TRBJ2-6; v_gene: TRBV7-6; CDR3aa: CASSLEDRGRFTGANVLTF
j_gene: TRBJ2-7; v_gene: TRBV7-2; CDR3aa: CASSPLPGLAAYEQYF
j_gene: TRBJ2-2; v_gene: TRBV7-9; CDR3aa: CASSLDRGFPGELFF
j_gene: TRBJ2-5; v_gene: TRBV6-5; CDR3aa: CASSYLSSGRVGETQYF
j_gene: TRBJ1-5; v_gene: TRBV11-2; CDR3aa: CASSLRTGGNQPQHF
j_gene: TRBJ1-5; v_gene: TRBV28; CDR3aa: CASRPGQPNQPQHF
j_gene: TRBJ1-5; v_gene: TRBV6-6; CDR3aa: CASRETGNNQPQHF
j_gene: TRBJ2-1; v_gene: TRBV3-1; CDR3aa: CASSQGRDRGRTYNEQFF
j_gene: TRBJ2-7; v_gene: TRBV11-2; CDR3aa: CASSSQDGYEQYF